This is a list of T cell receptor beta chains from one sample in a study of identical twins. TCRdb independently ran MiXCR on the 5' RACE reads; one entry per CDR3 protein. The sample holds around 480,000 distinct CDR3 sequences; 13% to 15% are singletons and the top ten take approximately 0.9%. These records were also assigned to another study, of yellow fever vaccine responses in identical twins.

The sequencing input was CD4+ T cells sorted from blood. All receptors come from a woman between 18 and 30 years old in good health. Both conserved end residues are part of each CDR3. The order of the fields is V gene, J gene, D gene, clone size, CDR3 DNA, CDR3 protein. D genes are given only for firm matches. Part of the rows lack a size; the others show once, few, many or a class for expanded clones.

V: TRBV7-2
J: TRBJ2-3
D: NA
size: NA
DNA: TGTGCCAGCAGCTTAGTCGGGGGCCCAGATACGCAGTATTTT
CDR3: CASSLVGGPDTQYF

V: TRBV12-3/TRBV12-4
J: TRBJ2-7
D: TRBD1
size: few
DNA: TGTGCCAGCAGTTTAACTCAGGGACAGGTGTACGAGCAGTACTTC
CDR3: CASSLTQGQVYEQYF

V: TRBV20-1
J: TRBJ2-5
D: NA
size: NA
DNA: TGCAGGGGGGACAACCAAGAGACCCAGTACTTC
CDR3: CRGDNQETQYF

V: TRBV7-2
J: TRBJ2-6
D: NA
size: many
DNA: TGTGCCAGCAGCTGGACCGGGCCAAGCTCTGGGGCCAACGTCCTGACTTTC
CDR3: CASSWTGPSSGANVLTF

V: TRBV5-1
J: TRBJ2-7
D: NA
size: NA
DNA: TGCGCCAGCAGCCCGGGATCCGGGACCCACCAGGGCGAGCAGTACTTC
CDR3: CASSPGSGTHQGEQYF

V: TRBV6-1
J: TRBJ2-4
D: TRBD1
size: NA
DNA: TGTGCCAGCAGGCCGCTCGGGACAGGGGTAGCCAAAAACATTCAGTACTTC
CDR3: CASRPLGTGVAKNIQYF

V: TRBV20-1
J: TRBJ1-5
D: TRBD1
size: many
DNA: TGCAGTGCTATCCAAATCCGACAGGGTCATCAGCCCCAGCATTTT
CDR3: CSAIQIRQGHQPQHF

V: TRBV6-2/TRBV6-3
J: TRBJ2-1
D: TRBD2
size: once
DNA: TGTGCCAGCAGAAACAGCGGGGGGGCCAGTGAGCAGTTCTTC
CDR3: CASRNSGGASEQFF

V: TRBV5-1
J: TRBJ2-1
D: TRBD2
size: few
DNA: TGCGCCAGCAGCCGGGCGGGAGTGGGCAATGAGCAGTTCTTC
CDR3: CASSRAGVGNEQFF

V: TRBV28
J: TRBJ2-1
D: TRBD2
size: few
DNA: TGTGCCAGCAGTTCTCCCGGACTAGCGGGGTTTTATGAGCAGTTCTTC
CDR3: CASSSPGLAGFYEQFF

V: TRBV6-1
J: TRBJ2-7
D: NA
size: few
DNA: TGTGCCAGCAGGCCGCCCGGTAAGAGCTCCTACGAGCAGTACTTC
CDR3: CASRPPGKSSYEQYF

V: TRBV11-3
J: TRBJ2-2
D: TRBD2
size: NA
DNA: TGTGCCAGCAGCTACGCGGGAGTAGGCACCGGGGAGCTGTTTTTT
CDR3: CASSYAGVGTGELFF

V: TRBV12-3/TRBV12-4
J: TRBJ2-7
D: NA
size: many
DNA: TGTGCCAGCAGTCTAAATACAGCAGGAGATCGGTACTTC
CDR3: CASSLNTAGDRYF

V: TRBV10-3
J: TRBJ2-5
D: TRBD2
size: NA
DNA: TGTGCCATCCGCGGGAGGGGAGAGACCCAGTACTTC
CDR3: CAIRGRGETQYF

V: TRBV6-5
J: TRBJ2-3
D: TRBD2
size: NA
DNA: TGTGCCAGCAGATACCGCGGACTAGCGGGGTACACAGATACGCAGTATTTT
CDR3: CASRYRGLAGYTDTQYF

V: TRBV6-2/TRBV6-3
J: TRBJ2-4
D: NA
size: NA
DNA: TGTGCCAGCAGTTTCAATGGACAGGGAGGGTTCAAAAACATTCAGTACTTC
CDR3: CASSFNGQGGFKNIQYF

V: TRBV5-1
J: TRBJ2-3
D: TRBD2
size: NA
DNA: TGCGCCAGCAGCTTGGGAGCGGGGCCTAGCACAGATACGCAGTATTTT
CDR3: CASSLGAGPSTDTQYF